This TCR beta chain was recovered during a study of read filtering for tumor transcriptome and immune sequencing. V gave up 5 bases and J gave up 7 bases, with 14 bases separating them. This CDR3 has 14 residues. Germline V CDR1 and CDR2: SEHNR, FQNEAQ (reference sequence). This clonotype is labeled as medium-sized. From 300 to 450 ng of RNA, a library with molecular barcoded alpha/delta and beta/gamma adaptors was made. MiXCR, applied by TCRdb to the reads, yields one record per CDR3 protein. The data hold roughly 35,000 distinct CDR3 sequences, with about an eighth observed a single time. The sample taken for sequencing was a population of CD138-negative cells sorted from bone marrow. The V call is TRBV7-9, the J call TRBJ1-4; no clear D gene. The TCR originated in a donor at least 40 years old with multiple myeloma. CDR3 coding DNA: TGTGCCAGCAGCGCCACCGGGAAGACTGAAAAACTGTTTTTT. Protein: CASSATGKTEKLFF.